Given below is one T cell receptor (beta chain) in context. There are many counts of this clonotype. This clone's antigen is unknown. The input lacks base qualities; no much larger clone sits a single base away. Libraries were built with 5' RACE. Sequencing relied on a NextSeq 500. In the TCR library protocol, a unique molecular identifier was attached to each TCR cDNA molecule so that PCR and sequencing errors could be corrected. The published analysis was carried out like this. TCR identification, UMI-based error correction and CDR3 extraction were performed with Decombinator tools. TCRs above a frequency of 2 per 1,000, corresponding to the top 1% of the tumor frequency distribution, were defined as expanded. Expanded tumor TCRs statistically deemed absent (corrected P<0.05) from at least one tumor region were classed as regional, and all other expanded tumor TCRs were classed as ubiquitous. Renyi diversity was calculated using the R vegan package after each repertoire was subsampled 100 times to 5,000 TCRs. CDR3 similarity networks were built from amino acid triplet string-kernel similarity, connecting CDR3s with pairwise similarity above 0.82. The public reads were reanalyzed by TCRdb: fastp trimming at Q25, MiXCR alignment, in-frame beta chains only. Each entry is one CDR3 protein sequence, shown with its most common DNA and genes. These V and J calls are TCRdb output, not the study's own analysis. The table for this sample lists about 2,900 distinct CDR3 sequences; around 4.2% of them were counted only once. About 17% of the sample is in the top ten clones.

Reading the label with the study, this specimen's time point is: sample taken at primary tumor resection. The donors were some 76 patients from the lung TRACERx cohort who had early-stage, untreated non-small cell lung cancer. Without any cell sorting, TCR sequencing was performed on whole RNA extracted either from tumor and nontumor lung tissue or from cryopreserved PBMC samples. Only patients for whom sufficient RNA was available from at least two tumor regions were selected for TCR sequencing. A lung pathologist reviewed the tumor and adjacent nontumor lung specimens before the specimens were selected. The CDR3 contains 16 residues, cysteine and phenylalanine counted. Of all the DNA, just the CDR3 is kept, 48 bases in frame from base 1. The germline V gene yields SGHTA for CDR1 and FQGNSA for CDR2. The junction shows trimming of 7 bases on V and 8 bases on J, plus 24 bases between the germline ends.

The data belong to a study of spatial heterogeneity in lung cancer (dated by TCRdb to 2018 to 2020). Background on the whole study: Beta-chain transcripts were consistently detected in greater numbers than alpha-chain transcripts, which likely reflects a higher abundance of beta-chain transcripts. In tumor regions, TCR transcript counts showed a strong correlation with a T cell transcriptional module score derived from matched bulk RNA-seq. In the raw uncorrected reads, each unique combination of TCR and UMI appeared on average more than ten times. In non-small cell lung cancer, the study quantitatively compared TCR alpha and beta repertoires across several tumor regions, matched nontumor lung, and blood. Nonsynonymous mutation counts, determined by whole-exome sequencing of tumor tissue, were related to features of the TCR repertoire. At surgery, hundreds of tumor regions, approximately 64 matched nontumor lung samples and about 56 PBMC samples were TCR-sequenced for both alpha and beta chains.

What the study reported, not specific to this receptor: Counts of ubiquitous and regional expanded TCRs were found to correlate with counts of ubiquitous and regional nonsynonymous mutations, respectively. TCR-seq was estimated to cover only approximately 7% of tumor T cells for alpha chains and approximately 12% for beta chains. The tumor nonsynonymous mutation count correlated with the number of expanded intratumoral alpha and beta TCRs. Additional single-cell paired TCR alpha and beta sequencing was considered necessary to confirm, at a functional level, the hypothesis that regional TCRs recognize regional mutations.

Here the chain combines TRBV7-2 and TRBJ2-1; TRBD2 is a possible D gene, resting on 7 matching bases. This receptor was obtained from a female donor with early-stage non-small cell lung cancer. The material was lung tumor tissue, obtained at surgery. The bases are TGTGCCAGCACCTCCGTAGGCGGGGGTAGACAGGATGAGCAGTTCTTC. This translates into CASTSVGGGRQDEQFF.